A selection of T cell receptor beta chains follows, all from one sample in a study of glioma-infiltrating T cells. Each CDR3 protein gets one entry after TCRdb re-called the multiplex PCR reads with MiXCR. The table includes about 130,000 distinct CDR3 sequences, around 23% detected once. The sequenced sample was glioma tissue, nonneoplastic brain tissue, or PBMCs (not recorded which). The receptors here all came from a human donor with low-grade glioma or glioblastoma, undergoing nonglioma brain surgery, or in good health (not recorded which). CDR3s include the opening cysteine and the closing phenylalanine or tryptophan. Each record gives: V gene, J gene, D gene, clone size, CDR3 protein, CDR3 DNA. The D gene is left open where the match is weak. For some rows the clone size is stated as once, few or many, or as a class when expanded; others skip it.

>TRBV7-9|TRBJ1-6|NA|NA
CASSLAQNSPLHF
TGTGCCAGCAGCTTAGCGCAGAATTCACCCCTCCACTTT
>TRBV9|TRBJ2-5|TRBD2|NA
CASSPGTSGGLQETHYF
TGTGCCAGCAGCCCCGGGACTAGCGGGGGCCTCCAAGAGACCCATTACTTC
>TRBV11-3|TRBJ2-3|TRBD1|NA
CASSSRDRGPDTQYF
TGTGCCAGCAGCAGCCGGGACAGGGGGCCAGATACGCAGTATTTT
>TRBV5-8|TRBJ1-2|TRBD1|NA
CASSPRDRRHVGYTF
TGTGCCAGCAGCCCGAGGGACAGACGGCATGTCGGCTACACCTTC
>TRBV6-1|TRBJ2-5|NA|many
CASSEYMEETQYF
TGTGCCAGCAGTGAATATATGGAAGAGACCCAGTACTTC
>TRBV6-2/TRBV6-3|TRBJ2-1|NA|many
CASSYKDWEQFF
TGTGCCAGCAGTTATAAGGACTGGGAGCAGTTCTTC
>TRBV20-1|TRBJ1-4|NA|many
CSATQGGGEKLFF
TGCAGTGCAACACAGGGAGGTGGGGAAAAACTGTTTTTT
>TRBV20-1|TRBJ2-3|TRBD1|many
CSASQGADTQYF
TGCAGTGCTAGTCAGGGGGCAGATACGCAGTATTTT
>TRBV20-1|TRBJ1-3|NA|few
CSAIDTSSGNTIYF
TGCAGTGCCATTGATACTAGCTCTGGAAACACCATATATTTT
>TRBV29-1|TRBJ1-1|TRBD1|NA
CSAGTGWGTEAFF
TGCAGCGCCGGGACAGGGTGGGGGACTGAAGCTTTCTTT
>TRBV5-1|TRBJ2-5|NA|NA
CASSLGLRGSQETQYF
TGCGCCAGCAGCTTGGGGCTAAGAGGGAGCCAAGAGACCCAGTACTTC
>TRBV12-3/TRBV12-4|TRBJ1-2|NA|NA
CASTLFFRGVANGYTF
TGTGCCAGCACCCTATTTTTTAGGGGGGTCGCGAATGGCTACACCTTC
>TRBV3-1|TRBJ2-1|TRBD1|NA
CASSPSTGGNYNEQFF
TGTGCCAGCAGCCCCTCAACAGGGGGCAACTACAATGAGCAGTTCTTC
>TRBV27|TRBJ1-1|NA|many
CASSFRWGRGTEAFF
TGTGCCAGCAGTTTTCGGTGGGGGCGGGGGACTGAAGCTTTCTTT
>TRBV6-2/TRBV6-3|TRBJ1-5|NA|many
CASSYSSWGGSNQPQHF
TGTGCCAGCAGTTACTCTAGCTGGGGCGGGAGCAATCAGCCCCAGCATTTT
>TRBV4-2|TRBJ2-1|TRBD2|NA
CASSALAGGYDEQFF
TGTGCCAGCAGCGCCCTAGCGGGGGGCTACGATGAGCAGTTCTTC
>TRBV6-1|TRBJ1-3|NA|many
CASSPLDRGGTIYF
TGTGCCAGCAGCCCCCTCGATCGAGGAGGCACCATATATTTT
>TRBV4-1|TRBJ2-5|TRBD2|few
CASSQGLAGGSETQYF
TGCGCCAGCAGCCAAGGACTAGCGGGGGGCTCTGAGACCCAGTACTTC
>TRBV6-2/TRBV6-3|TRBJ2-3|NA|many
CASSYLDLSADTQYF
TGTGCCAGCAGTTACCTGGATTTGAGCGCAGATACGCAGTATTTT
>TRBV19|TRBJ2-5|NA|once
CASNTAPGETQYF
TGTGCCAGTAACACGGCGCCGGGGGAGACCCAGTACTTC
>TRBV18|TRBJ2-5|NA|few
CASSPDRTEETQYF
TGTGCCAGCTCACCCGACAGGACGGAAGAGACCCAGTACTTC
>TRBV20-1|TRBJ1-5|NA|NA
CSAQLGSSNQPQHF
TGCAGTGCCCAACTAGGTTCTAGCAATCAGCCCCAGCATTTT
>TRBV28|TRBJ1-5|TRBD1|many
CASSLGQGIQPQHF
TGTGCCAGCAGTCTCGGACAGGGAATTCAGCCCCAGCATTTT
>TRBV6-1|TRBJ2-2|NA|NA
CATPRPGTGELFF
TGTGCCACTCCCCGACCGGGGACCGGGGAGCTGTTTTTT
>TRBV7-9|TRBJ1-5|NA|few
CASSLEPGNQPQHF
TGTGCCAGCAGCTTGGAACCAGGGAATCAGCCCCAGCATTTT
>TRBV7-9|TRBJ1-2|NA|few
CASSPPGRYYGYTF
TGTGCCAGCAGCCCACCCGGCAGGTACTATGGCTACACCTTC
>TRBV6-1|TRBJ2-3|NA|many
CASSYADTQYF
TGTGCCAGCAGTTATGCGGATACGCAGTATTTT
>TRBV27|TRBJ1-4|NA|many
CASSTSYRNEKLFF
TGTGCCAGCAGTACCTCATATAGGAATGAAAAACTGTTTTTT
>TRBV4-2|TRBJ1-1|TRBD1|NA
CASSQVLGGATGEGTEAFF
TGTGCCAGCAGCCAAGTGCTGGGTGGAGCGACAGGGGAGGGCACTGAAGCTTTCTTT
>TRBV6-4|TRBJ1-1|TRBD1|NA
CSSSDGTGGNTEAFF
TGTTCCAGCAGTGACGGGACAGGGGGCAATACTGAAGCTTTCTTT
>TRBV11-3|TRBJ2-1|TRBD1|few
CASSFYRGPYNEQFF
TGTGCCAGCAGTTTCTACAGGGGGCCCTACAATGAGCAGTTCTTC
>TRBV20-1|TRBJ1-6|NA|NA
CSARDRQSSNSPLHF
TGCAGTGCTAGAGATCGGCAGTCCTCGAATTCACCCCTCCACTTT
>TRBV7-9|TRBJ2-4|NA|NA
CASSRTVLDIQYF
TGTGCCAGCAGCCGGACCGTGCTGGACATTCAGTACTTC
>TRBV19|TRBJ1-1|NA|NA
CASSAKGNTEAFF
TGTGCCAGTAGTGCGAAGGGGAACACTGAAGCTTTCTTT
>TRBV7-6|TRBJ1-6|NA|NA
CASSRRQGDNSPPHF
TGTGCCAGCAGCCGACGACAAGGGGATAATTCACCCCCCCACTTT